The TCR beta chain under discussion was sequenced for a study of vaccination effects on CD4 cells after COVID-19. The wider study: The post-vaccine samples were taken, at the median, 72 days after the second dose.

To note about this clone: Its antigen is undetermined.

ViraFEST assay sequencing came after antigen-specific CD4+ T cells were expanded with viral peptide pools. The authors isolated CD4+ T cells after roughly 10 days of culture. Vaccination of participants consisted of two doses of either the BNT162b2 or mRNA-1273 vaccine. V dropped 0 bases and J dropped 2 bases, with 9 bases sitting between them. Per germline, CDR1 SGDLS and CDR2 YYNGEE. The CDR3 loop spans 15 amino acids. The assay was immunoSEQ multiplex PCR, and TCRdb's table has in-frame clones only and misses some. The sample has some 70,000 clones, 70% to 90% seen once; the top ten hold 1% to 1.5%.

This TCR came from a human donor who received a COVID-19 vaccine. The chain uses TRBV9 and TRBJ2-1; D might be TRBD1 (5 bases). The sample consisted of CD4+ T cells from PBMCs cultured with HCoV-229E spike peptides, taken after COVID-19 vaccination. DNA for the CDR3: TGTGCCAGCAGCGTAGACACAGGCGCCTACAATGAGCAGTTCTTC. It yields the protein CASSVDTGAYNEQFF.